A selection of T cell receptor beta chains follows, all from one sample in a study of cytomegalovirus exposure and HLA in healthy donors. The data were produced by immunoSEQ multiplex PCR, yet TCRdb's version contains in-frame clones alone and is incomplete. The sample holds about 80,000 clones, 75% to 90% seen once. Source material: PBMCs. These receptor sequences come from a man aged 50 to 60 in good health and CMV-seropositive. Both conserved end residues are part of each CDR3. Each record gives: V gene, J gene, clone size, D gene, CDR3 protein, CDR3 DNA. D genes are given only for firm matches. The size entry is marked missing in some rows and otherwise reads once, few, many or a size class.

V: TRBV11-2
J: TRBJ2-6
size: -
D: -
CDR3: CASGARGSGANVLTF
DNA: TGTGCCTCAGGGGCGAGGGGCTCTGGGGCCAACGTCCTGACTTTC

V: TRBV5-6
J: TRBJ1-2
size: -
D: -
CDR3: CASSPSVYNYGYTF
DNA: TGTGCCAGCAGCCCGTCGGTCTATAACTATGGCTACACCTTC

V: TRBV18
J: TRBJ1-1
size: -
D: -
CDR3: CASSPNGRGLGATEAFF
DNA: TGTGCCAGCTCACCAAACGGCAGGGGCCTGGGGGCCACTGAAGCTTTCTTT

V: TRBV7-3
J: TRBJ2-1
size: -
D: -
CDR3: CASSFDQGNEQFF
DNA: TGTGCCAGCAGCTTTGATCAGGGCAATGAGCAGTTCTTC

V: TRBV7-9
J: TRBJ2-5
size: -
D: TRBD2
CDR3: CSSSRGLAGVRWETQYF
DNA: TGTTCCAGCAGCCGCGGACTAGCGGGAGTTCGGTGGGAGACCCAGTACTTC

V: TRBV19
J: TRBJ1-2
size: -
D: -
CDR3: CASTTGIGYTF
DNA: TGTGCCAGTACTACAGGGATCGGCTACACCTTC

V: TRBV19
J: TRBJ2-6
size: -
D: -
CDR3: CASSMAGYGANVLTF
DNA: TGTGCCAGTAGTATGGCGGGGTACGGGGCCAACGTCCTGACTTTC

V: TRBV18
J: TRBJ2-1
size: -
D: -
CDR3: CASSLSQGGLNEQFF
DNA: TGTGCCAGCTCACTATCCCAGGGCGGCTTGAATGAGCAGTTCTTC

V: TRBV7-9
J: TRBJ1-2
size: -
D: -
CDR3: CSSTDLGGLWGYTF
DNA: TGTTCCAGCACCGATTTGGGGGGGCTGTGGGGCTACACCTTC

V: TRBV7-2
J: TRBJ2-4
size: -
D: -
CDR3: CASSFGQVDIQYF
DNA: TGTGCCAGCAGCTTCGGACAAGTGGACATTCAGTACTTC

V: TRBV28
J: TRBJ1-5
size: -
D: -
CDR3: CASTPTGGIRQPQHF
DNA: TGTGCCAGCACCCCCACGGGGGGGATCCGTCAGCCCCAGCATTTT

V: TRBV11-2
J: TRBJ2-3
size: -
D: TRBD2
CDR3: CASSLDLRAGGPDTQYF
DNA: TGTGCCAGCAGCTTAGATCTCCGAGCGGGAGGGCCGGATACGCAGTATTTT

V: TRBV27
J: TRBJ2-7
size: -
D: -
CDR3: CASWIQGYEQYF
DNA: TGTGCCAGCTGGATACAGGGCTACGAGCAGTACTTC

V: TRBV6-5
J: TRBJ1-3
size: -
D: -
CDR3: CASRTGGSGNTIYF
DNA: TGTGCCAGCAGAACCGGGGGGTCTGGAAACACCATATATTTT

V: TRBV19
J: TRBJ2-1
size: few
D: TRBD2
CDR3: CASSIGTGGNNNEQFF
DNA: TGTGCCAGTAGTATCGGGACGGGAGGAAATAACAATGAGCAGTTCTTC

V: TRBV6-5
J: TRBJ2-3
size: few
D: TRBD2
CDR3: CASSYGLAGDTQYF
DNA: TGTGCCAGCAGTTACGGACTAGCGGGAGATACGCAGTATTTT

V: TRBV19
J: TRBJ2-2
size: -
D: TRBD1
CDR3: CASEALGTGFSGTSGELFF
DNA: TGTGCCAGTGAGGCCTTAGGGACAGGGTTCAGCGGTACCTCCGGGGAGCTGTTTTTT

V: TRBV21-1
J: TRBJ2-7
size: -
D: -
CDR3: CASSNLRQGPEGYEQYF
DNA: TGTGCCAGCAGCAATTTGAGGCAGGGGCCTGAGGGGTACGAGCAGTACTTC

V: TRBV9
J: TRBJ2-5
size: -
D: -
CDR3: CASSRTEGVDGETQYF
DNA: TGTGCCAGCAGCCGGACAGAGGGAGTCGATGGAGAGACCCAGTACTTC

V: TRBV5-4
J: TRBJ2-3
size: once
D: TRBD2
CDR3: CASSPAGGPGDTQYF
DNA: TGTGCCAGCAGCCCCGCGGGAGGGCCGGGAGATACGCAGTATTTT

V: TRBV7-9
J: TRBJ1-1
size: -
D: -
CDR3: CASSSRSQENTEAFF
DNA: TGTGCCAGCAGCTCGAGGTCACAGGAAAACACTGAAGCTTTCTTT

V: TRBV10-3
J: TRBJ1-4
size: once
D: -
CDR3: CAISESTSGNEKLFF
DNA: TGTGCCATCAGTGAGTCGACAAGTGGAAATGAAAAACTGTTTTTT

V: TRBV30
J: TRBJ2-1
size: -
D: TRBD1
CDR3: CACTRDRGFAEQFF
DNA: TGTGCCTGCACCCGGGACAGGGGGTTTGCTGAGCAGTTCTTC

V: TRBV29-1
J: TRBJ2-7
size: -
D: -
CDR3: CSVRALTAKDEQYF
DNA: TGCAGCGTTCGGGCCCTGACAGCAAAGGACGAGCAGTACTTC

V: TRBV7-9
J: TRBJ2-1
size: few
D: TRBD1
CDR3: CSSSSSTGGFGFGAQFF
DNA: TGTTCCAGCAGCTCCTCTACAGGGGGTTTTGGCTTTGGGGCCCAGTTCTTC

V: TRBV19
J: TRBJ1-2
size: -
D: TRBD1
CDR3: CASIPGTANYGYTF
DNA: TGTGCCAGTATCCCCGGGACAGCTAACTATGGCTACACCTTC

V: TRBV6-5
J: TRBJ1-5
size: -
D: -
CDR3: CASSYGPQSSPQHF
DNA: TGTGCCAGCAGTTACGGGCCACAGTCTTCGCCCCAGCATTTT

V: TRBV18
J: TRBJ2-7
size: once
D: TRBD2
CDR3: CASSPQREAGQYF
DNA: TGTGCCAGCTCACCGCAGCGGGAGGCCGGTCAGTACTTC

V: TRBV18
J: TRBJ2-3
size: -
D: TRBD2
CDR3: CASSPPGGASIDTQYF
DNA: TGTGCCAGCTCACCACCCGGGGGGGCGAGTATAGATACGCAGTATTTT

V: TRBV29-1
J: TRBJ2-7
size: -
D: -
CDR3: CSVEEGGLHSYEQYF
DNA: TGCAGCGTTGAAGAGGGGGGACTCCATTCCTACGAGCAGTACTTC

V: TRBV4-1
J: TRBJ2-1
size: -
D: TRBD2
CDR3: CASSQGTSGRDEQFF
DNA: TGCGCCAGCAGCCAGGGGACTAGCGGGAGGGATGAGCAGTTCTTC

V: TRBV6-1
J: TRBJ2-7
size: -
D: TRBD2
CDR3: CASRLAGVTYEQYF
DNA: TGTGCCAGCCGACTAGCGGGAGTAACCTACGAGCAGTACTTC

V: TRBV7-9
J: TRBJ2-7
size: -
D: -
CDR3: CASSLAGIVDEQYF
DNA: TGTGCCAGCAGCTTGGCGGGAATTGTCGACGAGCAGTACTTC

V: TRBV29-1
J: TRBJ2-3
size: -
D: -
CDR3: CSVGRGAPPDTQYF
DNA: TGCAGCGTTGGTCGGGGGGCGCCCCCAGATACGCAGTATTTT

V: TRBV6-1
J: TRBJ2-7
size: -
D: TRBD1
CDR3: CASSATGISYEQYF
DNA: TGTGCCAGCAGTGCGACAGGGATCTCCTACGAGCAGTACTTC

V: TRBV4-2
J: TRBJ2-7
size: -
D: -
CDR3: CASSQAPIADSTYEQYF
DNA: TGTGCCAGCAGCCAAGCCCCTATAGCGGATTCCACCTACGAGCAGTACTTC

V: TRBV5-1
J: TRBJ2-2
size: -
D: TRBD2
CDR3: CASSLGLAGVGTGELFF
DNA: TGCGCCAGCAGCTTGGGACTAGCGGGAGTCGGGACCGGGGAGCTGTTTTTT

V: TRBV4-2
J: TRBJ2-5
size: -
D: -
CDR3: CASSQDWAETQYF
DNA: TGTGCCAGCAGCCAAGATTGGGCAGAGACCCAGTACTTC

V: TRBV27
J: TRBJ2-5
size: -
D: TRBD1
CDR3: CASSLLHRGLDETQYF
DNA: TGTGCCAGCAGTTTACTCCACAGGGGGCTAGACGAGACCCAGTACTTC

V: TRBV7-2
J: TRBJ2-7
size: -
D: TRBD2
CDR3: CASSLELAGAPSEQYF
DNA: TGTGCCAGCAGCTTAGAACTAGCGGGAGCTCCGAGCGAGCAGTACTTC

V: TRBV6-5
J: TRBJ2-7
size: -
D: -
CDR3: CASSYGRDSYEQYF
DNA: TGTGCCAGCAGTTATGGACGGGACTCCTACGAGCAGTACTTC